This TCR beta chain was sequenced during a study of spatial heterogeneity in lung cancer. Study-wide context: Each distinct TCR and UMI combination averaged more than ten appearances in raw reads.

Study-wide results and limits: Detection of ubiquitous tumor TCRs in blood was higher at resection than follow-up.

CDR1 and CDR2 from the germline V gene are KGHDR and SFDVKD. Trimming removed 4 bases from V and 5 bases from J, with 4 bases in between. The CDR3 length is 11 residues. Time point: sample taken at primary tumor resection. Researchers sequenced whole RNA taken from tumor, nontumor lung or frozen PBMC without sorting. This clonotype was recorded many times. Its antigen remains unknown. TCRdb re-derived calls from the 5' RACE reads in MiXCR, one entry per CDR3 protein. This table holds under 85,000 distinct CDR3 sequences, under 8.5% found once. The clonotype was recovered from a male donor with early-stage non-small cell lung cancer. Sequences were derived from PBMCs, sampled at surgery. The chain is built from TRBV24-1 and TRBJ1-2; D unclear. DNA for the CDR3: TGTGCCACCAGTGAAGGTTATGGCTACACCTTC. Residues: CATSEGYGYTF.